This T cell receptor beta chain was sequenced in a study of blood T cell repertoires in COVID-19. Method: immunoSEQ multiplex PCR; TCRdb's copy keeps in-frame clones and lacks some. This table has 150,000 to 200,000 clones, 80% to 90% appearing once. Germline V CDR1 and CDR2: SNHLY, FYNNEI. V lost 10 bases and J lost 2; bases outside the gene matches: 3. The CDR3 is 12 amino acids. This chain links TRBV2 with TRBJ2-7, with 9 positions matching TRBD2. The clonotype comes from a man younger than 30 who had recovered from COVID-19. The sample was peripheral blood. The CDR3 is CANIAGAYEQYF. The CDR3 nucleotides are TGTGCCAACATAGCGGGAGCCTACGAGCAGTACTTC.